This entry describes one T cell receptor beta chain. Germline CDR1 is MDHEN and CDR2 is SYDVKM. This CDR3 is built from 15 residues. V lost 6 bases to trimming and J lost 2 bases; unmatched junction nucleotides: 8. The data stem from a study of blood T cell repertoires in COVID-19. The overall study: Specimens from acute and convalescent COVID-19 originated in the United States, Italy and Spain. T cells, B-cell-depleted T cells, or PBMCs provided the cDNA or gDNA that served as material.

Profiled with immunoSEQ multiplex PCR; TCRdb holds only in-frame clones, not every one. The sample gives 150,000 or so clones, more than 80% of which show up once; under 0.6% is in the top ten. The sequencing input was peripheral blood. This sequence originates from a man between 45 and 60 years old with acute or convalescent COVID-19. The chain couples TRBV28 to TRBJ2-3; 7 bases fit TRBD1. In DNA form, the CDR3 reads TGTGCCAGCAGCCTCAGGGACAGCCTCACAGATACGCAGTATTTT. Translation gives CASSLRDSLTDTQYF.